The clone carrying this TCR beta chain showed up just a few times. Methods used by the authors: Using reference gene primer amplification, nucleated cell counts were estimated. Generated by immunoSEQ multiplex PCR, the TCRdb table keeps only in-frame clones and is missing some. The DNA was the basis for D and trimming; V, J and clone size are from that table. The sample holds about 190,000 clones, around four fifths seen once. The data derive from a study of blood T cell repertoires in COVID-19. Overall study context: Acute and convalescent COVID-19 specimens originated in the United States, Italy and Spain. From T cells, B-cell-depleted T cells, or PBMCs came the material, which was cDNA or gDNA.

Germline CDR1 SGHTS, CDR2 YDEGEE. The CDR3 is 16 residues long. J lost 2 bases, V lost 3 bases, and 5 bases had no gene match. The J gene is TRBJ1-6, the V gene TRBV5-8, with 7 positions matching TRBD1. This TCR was sampled from a man in his thirties or forties with active or convalescent COVID-19. Sequencing was performed on peripheral blood. The CDR3 DNA is TGTGCCAGCAGCTATGACAGGGACCCCTATAATTCACCCCTCCACTTT. This codes for CASSYDRDPYNSPLHF. Drawing the rest from reference TRBV5-8 and TRBJ1-6, the complete variable domain is EAGVTQSPTHLIKTRGQQATLRCSPISGHTSVYWYQQALGLGLQFLLWYDEGEERNRGNFPPRFSGRQFPNYSSELNVNALELEDSALYLCASSYDRDPYNSPLHFGNGTRLTVT.